A selection of T cell receptor beta chains follows, all from one sample in a study of OX40 agonist ivuxolimab in advanced cancers. Sequencing used immunoSEQ multiplex PCR; TCRdb keeps in-frame clones, though not all of them. The repertoire consists of about 58,000 clones, with around four fifths occurring once and the leading ten covering 3% to 3.5%. The sequences come from CD4+ or CD8+ T cells sorted from blood, collected in a trial of the OX40 agonist ivuxolimab. These receptors originate from an adult with an advanced solid tumor such as melanoma, head and neck, liver or kidney cancer. The CDR3 runs from the conserved cysteine through the conserved F or W. The D gene is left open where the match is weak. Expanded clones get a size class; other rows say once, few or many, or leave the size out.

. | . | TRBJ1-5 | TRBV7-8 | 18 | CASSSLRIVGYSNQPQHF | TGTGCCAGCAGCTCCCTAAGGATAGTTGGGTATAGCAATCAGCCCCAGCATTTT
. | . | TRBJ2-7 | TRBV7-8 | 14 | CASSFAWGEGEQYF | TGTGCCAGCAGCTTCGCTTGGGGAGAAGGCGAGCAGTACTTC
. | . | TRBJ1-1 | TRBV7-7 | 13 | CASSRTENTEAFF | TGTGCTAGCAGTCGCACAGAGAACACTGAAGCTTTCTTT
. | . | TRBJ1-2 | TRBV30 | 13 | CASGRDDSHGYTF | TGTGCCTCAGGGAGGGACGATTCCCATGGCTACACCTTC
. | . | TRBJ1-5 | TRBV28 | 12 | CASRVADQPQHF | TGTGCCAGCAGGGTAGCGGATCAGCCCCAGCATTTT
. | . | TRBJ1-1 | TRBV29-1 | 13 | CSVPRGANTEAFF | TGCAGCGTCCCCCGAGGGGCGAACACTGAAGCTTTCTTT
TRBD1 | once | TRBJ1-4 | TRBV5-4 | 14 | CASSWDRSNEKLFF | TGTGCCAGCAGCTGGGACAGAAGTAATGAAAAACTGTTTTTT
. | . | TRBJ1-1 | TRBV7-2 | 14 | CASSFGSPNTEAFF | TGTGCCAGCAGCTTCGGGAGCCCGAACACTGAAGCTTTCTTT
. | . | TRBJ1-4 | TRBV30 | 15 | CAWSRTALGYEKLFF | TGTGCCTGGAGTCGGACAGCCTTAGGATATGAAAAACTGTTTTTT
. | . | TRBJ1-6 | TRBV9 | 18 | CASSARTTSSSYNSPLHF | TGTGCCAGCAGCGCCCGGACCACCTCAAGCTCCTATAATTCACCCCTCCACTTT
. | . | TRBJ1-5 | TRBV7-2 | 15 | CASSSSQGNNQPQHF | TGTGCCAGCAGTTCCTCACAGGGAAACAATCAGCCCCAGCATTTT
TRBD1 | . | TRBJ2-5 | TRBV4-3 | 15 | CASSLGTGLGETQYF | TGCGCCAGCAGCCTAGGGACAGGGTTGGGGGAGACCCAGTACTTC
. | . | TRBJ2-5 | TRBV18 | 15 | CASSPIQLRGETQYF | TGTGCCAGCTCACCGATACAGTTACGCGGGGAGACCCAGTACTTC
TRBD1 | . | TRBJ1-2 | TRBV7-9 | 14 | CASSQGTGGMYYTF | TGTGCCAGCAGCCAAGGGACAGGGGGCATGTACTACACCTTC
TRBD2 | . | TRBJ2-5 | TRBV5-1 | 15 | CASSLVAGGPETQYF | TGCGCCAGCAGCTTGGTTGCGGGGGGGCCAGAGACCCAGTACTTC
. | . | TRBJ2-5 | TRBV7-2 | 15 | CASSPRSLTGETQYF | TGTGCCAGCAGCCCTAGGAGCTTGACGGGAGAGACCCAGTACTTC
TRBD1 | . | TRBJ1-1 | TRBV6-5 | 14 | CASSTDRVTSEAFF | TGTGCCAGCAGTACCGACAGGGTGACGTCTGAAGCTTTCTTT
. | . | TRBJ1-1 | TRBV28 | 12 | CASSLNQPRAFF | TGTGCCAGCAGTTTAAATCAGCCACGGGCTTTCTTT
TRBD2 | . | TRBJ2-7 | TRBV6-6 | 15 | CASSYAGGPQGEQYF | TGTGCCAGCAGTTACGCGGGGGGTCCCCAGGGAGAGCAGTACTTC
. | few | TRBJ1-6 | TRBV30 | 12 | CAWSPPDSPLHF | TGTGCCTGGAGTCCCCCGGATTCACCCCTCCACTTT
TRBD2 | . | TRBJ2-1 | TRBV30 | 13 | CAGGGLSYNEQFF | TGTGCCGGGGGGGGTCTATCCTACAATGAGCAGTTCTTC
. | . | TRBJ1-2 | TRBV5-8 | 13 | CASSAFRGYGYTF | TGTGCCAGCAGCGCCTTCAGGGGATATGGCTACACCTTC
TRBD1 | . | TRBJ2-7 | TRBV6-5 | 15 | CASSYSRTGDTEQYF | TGTGCCAGCAGTTACTCACGGACAGGGGATACCGAGCAGTACTTC
. | . | TRBJ1-2 | TRBV28 | 11 | CASSQNYGYTF | TGTGCCAGCAGCCAGAACTATGGCTACACCTTC
. | . | TRBJ2-7 | TRBV6-5 | 15 | CASSYMQGAVLEQYF | TGTGCCAGCAGTTACATGCAGGGAGCCGTGTTGGAGCAGTACTTC
. | . | TRBJ2-5 | TRBV11-3 | 15 | CASSPQTGEQETQYF | TGTGCCAGCAGCCCGCAGACGGGGGAACAAGAGACCCAGTACTTC
. | . | TRBJ1-5 | TRBV18 | 13 | CASSPQRNQPQHF | TGTGCCAGCTCACCACAAAGGAATCAGCCCCAGCATTTT
TRBD1 | . | TRBJ2-1 | TRBV19 | 15 | CASSPRTGVYNEQFF | TGTGCCAGTAGCCCTAGGACAGGGGTCTACAATGAGCAGTTCTTC
. | . | TRBJ1-1 | TRBV5-1 | 15 | CASSLGIRMNTEAFF | TGCGCCAGCAGCTTGGGGATCAGAATGAACACTGAAGCTTTCTTT
. | . | TRBJ1-3 | TRBV11-3 | 13 | CASSLYSGNTIYF | TGTGCCAGCAGCTTATATTCGGGAAACACCATATATTTT
. | once | TRBJ2-2 | TRBV6-1 | 14 | CASFSISNTGELFF | TGTGCCAGCTTCTCCATATCGAACACCGGGGAGCTGTTTTTT
TRBD1 | once | TRBJ1-5 | TRBV7-2 | 14 | CASSTGVSNQPQHF | TGTGCCAGCAGCACAGGGGTTAGCAATCAGCCCCAGCATTTT
. | . | TRBJ1-1 | TRBV7-8 | 14 | CASSLGTSNTEAFF | TGTGCCAGCAGCTTAGGGACATCGAACACTGAAGCTTTCTTT
TRBD1 | . | TRBJ1-2 | TRBV29-1 | 15 | CSVEGGVGQDSGYTF | TGCAGCGTTGAAGGGGGGGTAGGACAGGACTCTGGCTACACCTTC
. | . | TRBJ1-2 | TRBV5-4 | 14 | CASSLAGLTRGYTF | TGTGCCAGCAGCTTGGCCGGGTTAACCCGTGGCTACACCTTC
. | once | TRBJ1-1 | TRBV11-2 | 17 | CASSARNRPGGRTEAFF | TGTGCCAGCAGCGCCCGAAACCGCCCCGGGGGGCGGACTGAAGCTTTCTTT
. | . | TRBJ1-1 | TRBV27 | 15 | CASSLNGGRNTEAFF | TGTGCCAGCAGTTTAAATGGCGGGAGAAACACTGAAGCTTTCTTT
. | . | TRBJ2-6 | TRBV10-3 | 15 | CASSRGSSQANVLTF | TGTGCCAGCAGTAGAGGGAGTTCCCAGGCCAACGTCCTGACTTTC
. | . | TRBJ2-1 | TRBV10-3 | 14 | CAIRGTGSYNEQFF | TGTGCCATCAGGGGGACGGGCTCCTACAATGAGCAGTTCTTC
TRBD1 | . | TRBJ2-7 | TRBV18 | 14 | CASSPQGAGGEQYF | TGTGCCAGCTCGCCACAGGGGGCTGGAGGGGAGCAGTACTTC
. | . | TRBJ2-1 | TRBV14 | 14 | CASSTLGGWDEQFF | TGTGCCAGCAGCACATTGGGGGGTTGGGATGAGCAGTTCTTC